This is a list of T cell receptor beta chains from one sample in a study of T cell repertoires in cytomegalovirus infection. No antigen has been assigned to these receptors. MiXCR was run by TCRdb on the reads, yielding one entry per CDR3 protein. The data show some 590,000 distinct CDR3 sequences, around 40% seen once. Sequencing used cultured PBMCs, obtained from culture after CMV antigen stimulation. The receptors shown here come from a human donor in good health (CMV status not recorded). Some clones in this sample may be carry-over from other donors' samples. CDR3s include the opening cysteine and the closing phenylalanine or tryptophan. The D gene is left open where the match is weak. Size is omitted from some rows. Given values are once, few, many or a class for expanded clones.

clone_size: NA
v_call: TRBV7-4
j_call: TRBJ2-7
cdr3_length: 14
d_call: TRBD2
cdr3_nt: TGTGCCAGCAGGGCTGGCGGGGGGGGCTACGAGCAGTACTTC
cdr3_aa: CASRAGGGGYEQYF

clone_size: few
v_call: TRBV11-2
j_call: TRBJ1-1
cdr3_length: 14
d_call: NA
cdr3_nt: TGTGCCAGCAGCTCTATACGAGGGGCGTGGGAAGCTTTCTTT
cdr3_aa: CASSSIRGAWEAFF

clone_size: NA
v_call: TRBV15
j_call: TRBJ2-7
cdr3_length: 13
d_call: TRBD2
cdr3_nt: TGTGCCGTGAGCGGGGGGTTCTCCTACGAGCAGTACTTC
cdr3_aa: CAVSGGFSYEQYF

clone_size: NA
v_call: TRBV11-3
j_call: TRBJ2-3
cdr3_length: 15
d_call: TRBD1
cdr3_nt: TGTGCCAGCAGCTCAGGGGGCGTAGGCACAGATACGCAGTATTTT
cdr3_aa: CASSSGGVGTDTQYF

clone_size: few
v_call: TRBV19
j_call: TRBJ1-5
cdr3_length: 16
d_call: NA
cdr3_nt: TGTGCCAGTAGTATTGTGCCGGGGGTTAGCAATCAGCCCCAGCATTTT
cdr3_aa: CASSIVPGVSNQPQHF

clone_size: NA
v_call: TRBV2
j_call: TRBJ2-3
cdr3_length: 14
d_call: TRBD1
cdr3_nt: TGTGCCAGAACTCGGGACAGGGTCCCAGATACGCAGTATTTT
cdr3_aa: CARTRDRVPDTQYF

clone_size: NA
v_call: TRBV18
j_call: TRBJ2-2
cdr3_length: 13
d_call: NA
cdr3_nt: TGTGCCAGCTTCTACAGGGATGCCGGGGAGCTGTTTTTT
cdr3_aa: CASFYRDAGELFF

clone_size: NA
v_call: TRBV19
j_call: TRBJ1-2
cdr3_length: 13
d_call: TRBD1
cdr3_nt: TGTGCCAGTACCGACGACAGGGAAAGTGGCTACACCTTC
cdr3_aa: CASTDDRESGYTF

clone_size: few
v_call: TRBV7-8
j_call: TRBJ2-1
cdr3_length: 12
d_call: NA
cdr3_nt: TGTGCCAGCAGCTCAAGGGTCCATGAGCAGTTCTTC
cdr3_aa: CASSSRVHEQFF

clone_size: few
v_call: TRBV4-2
j_call: TRBJ2-7
cdr3_length: 12
d_call: NA
cdr3_nt: TGTGCCAGCGGGACGGTCGCCTACGAGCAGTACTTC
cdr3_aa: CASGTVAYEQYF

clone_size: NA
v_call: TRBV20-1
j_call: TRBJ2-3
cdr3_length: 13
d_call: NA
cdr3_nt: TGCAGTGCTGCTAACTTGAACACAGATACGCAGTATTTT
cdr3_aa: CSAANLNTDTQYF

clone_size: few
v_call: TRBV19
j_call: TRBJ1-1
cdr3_length: 12
d_call: NA
cdr3_nt: TGTGCCAGTAGTACCGGGGGGCCTGAAGCTTTCTTT
cdr3_aa: CASSTGGPEAFF

clone_size: few
v_call: TRBV6-6
j_call: TRBJ1-1
cdr3_length: 17
d_call: NA
cdr3_nt: TGTGCCAGCAGTTACTCGAGCCGTTCCCCCGGGAACACTGAAGCTTTCTTT
cdr3_aa: CASSYSSRSPGNTEAFF

clone_size: NA
v_call: TRBV7-9
j_call: TRBJ1-2
cdr3_length: 13
d_call: NA
cdr3_nt: TGTGCCAGCAGCCCACAACACGTCTCTGGCTACACCTTC
cdr3_aa: CASSPQHVSGYTF

clone_size: NA
v_call: TRBV11-2
j_call: TRBJ2-1
cdr3_length: 15
d_call: TRBD2
cdr3_nt: TGTGCCAGCAGCTTGGGTAGCGGGGGGGCTTATGAGCAGTTCTTC
cdr3_aa: CASSLGSGGAYEQFF

clone_size: NA
v_call: TRBV7-2
j_call: TRBJ2-3
cdr3_length: 18
d_call: TRBD2
cdr3_nt: TGTGCCAGCAGCTATCACGTGCCGGGACTAGCGGCCGGCGATACGCAGTATTTT
cdr3_aa: CASSYHVPGLAAGDTQYF

clone_size: once
v_call: TRBV7-9
j_call: TRBJ2-7
cdr3_length: 12
d_call: NA
cdr3_nt: TGTGCCAGCAGCTTTAGGACGGGGGAGCAGTACTTC
cdr3_aa: CASSFRTGEQYF

clone_size: NA
v_call: TRBV28
j_call: TRBJ2-7
cdr3_length: 14
d_call: TRBD1
cdr3_nt: TGTGCCACCCACCGTCGGACAGGGGGCTACGAGCAGTACTTC
cdr3_aa: CATHRRTGGYEQYF

clone_size: few
v_call: TRBV7-2
j_call: TRBJ2-2
cdr3_length: 15
d_call: NA
cdr3_nt: TGTGCCAGCACCTCATACCCTGGCGTGACCGGGGAGCTGTTTTTT
cdr3_aa: CASTSYPGVTGELFF

clone_size: NA
v_call: TRBV12-3/TRBV12-4
j_call: TRBJ2-1
cdr3_length: 16
d_call: TRBD2
cdr3_nt: TGTGCCAGCAGCCGACCTCCTAGCGGGAGTAGGAATGAGCAGTTCTTC
cdr3_aa: CASSRPPSGSRNEQFF

clone_size: few
v_call: TRBV7-9
j_call: TRBJ2-2
cdr3_length: 13
d_call: NA
cdr3_nt: TGTGCCAGCAGCCCCGTCGGCCGCGGGGAGCTGTTTTTT
cdr3_aa: CASSPVGRGELFF

clone_size: NA
v_call: TRBV12-3/TRBV12-4
j_call: TRBJ1-6
cdr3_length: 13
d_call: NA
cdr3_nt: TGTGCCATTTTGAAGGACAGAAATTCACCCCTCCACTTT
cdr3_aa: CAILKDRNSPLHF

clone_size: NA
v_call: TRBV28
j_call: TRBJ2-5
cdr3_length: 15
d_call: NA
cdr3_nt: TGTGCCAGCAGTTTTCCAGGGTTGATTGGAGAGACCCAGTACTTC
cdr3_aa: CASSFPGLIGETQYF

clone_size: NA
v_call: TRBV11-2
j_call: TRBJ2-5
cdr3_length: 14
d_call: NA
cdr3_nt: TGTGCCAGCAGCGCCCCGGTGGGGCAAGAGACCCAGTACTTC
cdr3_aa: CASSAPVGQETQYF

clone_size: NA
v_call: TRBV7-2
j_call: TRBJ2-5
cdr3_length: 12
d_call: NA
cdr3_nt: TGTGCCAGCAGCCTACCTTACGAGACCCAGTACTTC
cdr3_aa: CASSLPYETQYF

clone_size: NA
v_call: TRBV7-2
j_call: TRBJ2-7
cdr3_length: 14
d_call: TRBD2
cdr3_nt: TGTGCCAGCAGCCGGGGGGGCAGGGAGTCGAGAAAGTACTTC
cdr3_aa: CASSRGGRESRKYF

clone_size: once
v_call: TRBV5-4
j_call: TRBJ2-1
cdr3_length: 16
d_call: NA
cdr3_nt: TGTGCCAGCAGCTTCCAGCGGTCAACTTACTACAATGAGCAGTTCTTC
cdr3_aa: CASSFQRSTYYNEQFF

clone_size: NA
v_call: TRBV11-2
j_call: TRBJ2-5
cdr3_length: 18
d_call: NA
cdr3_nt: TGTGCCAGCAGCCCCCGGATTGTAAAGGGGGGGGATCAAGAGACCCAGTACTTC
cdr3_aa: CASSPRIVKGGDQETQYF

clone_size: NA
v_call: TRBV7-2
j_call: TRBJ2-1
cdr3_length: 14
d_call: NA
cdr3_nt: TGTGCCAGCAGCCTGAGGGAGTCCCACAATGAGCAGTTCTTC
cdr3_aa: CASSLRESHNEQFF

clone_size: NA
v_call: TRBV2
j_call: TRBJ2-1
cdr3_length: 14
d_call: NA
cdr3_nt: TGTGCCAGCAGCGCCGGGACCATTTACAATGAGCAGTTCTTC
cdr3_aa: CASSAGTIYNEQFF

clone_size: many
v_call: TRBV6-2/TRBV6-3
j_call: TRBJ2-1
cdr3_length: 18
d_call: TRBD2
cdr3_nt: TGTGCCAGCAGCTCAGTTAGGGGACTAGCGGGGTCATACAATGAGCAGTTCTTC
cdr3_aa: CASSSVRGLAGSYNEQFF

clone_size: few
v_call: TRBV10-3
j_call: TRBJ1-6
cdr3_length: 17
d_call: NA
cdr3_nt: TGTGCCATCAGCCCCGAGGGGGTAGGGTCCTATAATTCACCCCTCCACTTT
cdr3_aa: CAISPEGVGSYNSPLHF

clone_size: NA
v_call: TRBV5-1
j_call: TRBJ2-1
cdr3_length: 16
d_call: TRBD2
cdr3_nt: TGCGCCAGCAGCTGGATAGCGGGGGGGATATACAATGAGCAGTTCTTC
cdr3_aa: CASSWIAGGIYNEQFF

clone_size: NA
v_call: TRBV6-6
j_call: TRBJ2-2
cdr3_length: 20
d_call: TRBD2
cdr3_nt: TGTGCCAGCAGCGAGACTAGCGGGAGGTTTACCGGGCCGCGCACCGGGGAGCTGTTTTTT
cdr3_aa: CASSETSGRFTGPRTGELFF

clone_size: NA
v_call: TRBV10-3
j_call: TRBJ2-3
cdr3_length: 15
d_call: NA
cdr3_nt: TGTGCCATCAGTGAGTCGATACGGGAGACAGATACGCAGTATTTT
cdr3_aa: CAISESIRETDTQYF

clone_size: many
v_call: TRBV7-8
j_call: TRBJ1-1
cdr3_length: 17
d_call: TRBD1
cdr3_nt: TGTGCCAGCAGCCAAAGCTTGGTAAGGGGGCTGAGCACTGAAGCTTTCTTT
cdr3_aa: CASSQSLVRGLSTEAFF

clone_size: few
v_call: TRBV6-1
j_call: TRBJ1-4
cdr3_length: 18
d_call: NA
cdr3_nt: TGTGCCAGCAGTAGGGGACGGCCATATCCCCCAACTAATGAAAAACTGTTTTTT
cdr3_aa: CASSRGRPYPPTNEKLFF

clone_size: few
v_call: TRBV7-9
j_call: TRBJ1-2
cdr3_length: 15
d_call: NA
cdr3_nt: TGTGCCAGCAGCACTCGGGACCGCTATGTTATAGGTAGCACCTTC
cdr3_aa: CASSTRDRYVIGSTF

clone_size: NA
v_call: TRBV6-1
j_call: TRBJ1-3
cdr3_length: 15
d_call: TRBD1
cdr3_nt: TGTGCCAGCAGCATCACAGGGGAGGCTGGAAACACCATATATTTT
cdr3_aa: CASSITGEAGNTIYF

clone_size: NA
v_call: TRBV12-3/TRBV12-4
j_call: TRBJ2-2
cdr3_length: 23
d_call: NA
cdr3_nt: TGTGCCAGCAGTTTAGTCCTGAGAAAACAGGGTTCTCGGACCCCAAGGAACACCGGGGAGCTGTTTTTT
cdr3_aa: CASSLVLRKQGSRTPRNTGELFF

clone_size: many
v_call: TRBV7-2
j_call: TRBJ1-2
cdr3_length: 14
d_call: NA
cdr3_nt: TGTGCCAGCAGCTTAACGTGGGTTGACTATGGCTACACCTTC
cdr3_aa: CASSLTWVDYGYTF

clone_size: many
v_call: TRBV7-2
j_call: TRBJ2-3
cdr3_length: 12
d_call: NA
cdr3_nt: TGTGCCAGCAGCCGGGCTAGGGATACGCAGTATTTT
cdr3_aa: CASSRARDTQYF

clone_size: many
v_call: TRBV11-2
j_call: TRBJ2-5
cdr3_length: 13
d_call: NA
cdr3_nt: TGTGCCAGCCAACCGGGACGGGCAGAGACCCAGTACTTC
cdr3_aa: CASQPGRAETQYF

clone_size: NA
v_call: TRBV12-3/TRBV12-4
j_call: TRBJ2-3
cdr3_length: 14
d_call: NA
cdr3_nt: TGTGCCAGCAGCCCACCACAGGTACCAGATACGCAGTATTTT
cdr3_aa: CASSPPQVPDTQYF

clone_size: once
v_call: TRBV6-2/TRBV6-3
j_call: TRBJ2-3
cdr3_length: 12
d_call: NA
cdr3_nt: TGTGCCAGCAGTTACATCCGAGATACGCAGTATTTT
cdr3_aa: CASSYIRDTQYF

clone_size: few
v_call: TRBV20-1
j_call: TRBJ1-2
cdr3_length: 14
d_call: TRBD1
cdr3_nt: TGCAGTGCTAGGACAGGGGGTAGAGACTATGGCTACACCTTC
cdr3_aa: CSARTGGRDYGYTF

clone_size: NA
v_call: TRBV7-2
j_call: TRBJ1-1
cdr3_length: 14
d_call: TRBD1
cdr3_nt: TGTGCCAGCACCGTGGACAGGGCGAACACTGAAGCTTTCTTT
cdr3_aa: CASTVDRANTEAFF

clone_size: few
v_call: TRBV12-3/TRBV12-4
j_call: TRBJ1-5
cdr3_length: 12
d_call: TRBD1
cdr3_nt: TGTGCCAGCAGCTCCGACAGGGGTACCCAGCATTTT
cdr3_aa: CASSSDRGTQHF

clone_size: NA
v_call: TRBV7-6
j_call: TRBJ2-7
cdr3_length: 16
d_call: TRBD1
cdr3_nt: TGTGCCAGCAGCTCCCGGACAGGCATCGACCGGCGTGAGCAGTACTTC
cdr3_aa: CASSSRTGIDRREQYF

clone_size: NA
v_call: TRBV7-4
j_call: TRBJ2-2
cdr3_length: 16
d_call: TRBD2
cdr3_nt: TGTGCCAGCAGCTCGGGACTAGCGGCGAACACCGGGGAGCTGTTTTTT
cdr3_aa: CASSSGLAANTGELFF

clone_size: NA
v_call: TRBV11-2
j_call: TRBJ2-7
cdr3_length: 13
d_call: NA
cdr3_nt: TGTGCCAGTTATCCCGGGGCTGGGGACGAGCAGTACTTC
cdr3_aa: CASYPGAGDEQYF

clone_size: many
v_call: TRBV7-2
j_call: TRBJ1-1
cdr3_length: 13
d_call: NA
cdr3_nt: TGTGCCAGCAGCTATCGGGTTGACACTGAAGCTTTCTTT
cdr3_aa: CASSYRVDTEAFF

clone_size: NA
v_call: TRBV6-8
j_call: TRBJ1-2
cdr3_length: 13
d_call: NA
cdr3_nt: TGTGCCAGCAGTTATACGGGAGATTATGGCTACACCTTC
cdr3_aa: CASSYTGDYGYTF

clone_size: few
v_call: TRBV12-3/TRBV12-4
j_call: TRBJ1-6
cdr3_length: 14
d_call: NA
cdr3_nt: TGTGCCAGCAGGAGGGCAAACTATAATTCACCCCTCCACTTT
cdr3_aa: CASRRANYNSPLHF